This entry lists 2 T cell receptor beta chains sequenced from one sample in a study of regulatory T cells in long-lasting Graves disease. Construction of the TCR beta libraries employed iRepertoire HTBI primers in conjunction with Arm-PCR of CDR3 regions. One entry per CDR3 protein results from TCRdb running MiXCR on the multiplex PCR reads. Altogether about 440,000 distinct CDR3 sequences are present, 15% being singletons, with the ten largest covering around 17%. As to time point: newly diagnosed GD, antithyroid drugs for less than 3 months. From PBMCs, RNA was extracted and then used to make the TCR library. These same data were also listed under a study on T cells in Graves' hyperthyroidism and ophthalmopathy.

This material consisted of peripheral blood mononuclear cells (PBMCs), taken at new diagnosis, from a patient treated with antithyroid drugs. The receptors derive from a woman under 40 with Graves disease.

The chain couples TRBV3-1 to TRBJ2-1, with D unclear. V was pared by 0 bases and J by 12 bases, with 9 bases between. Germline CDR1 is LGHDT and CDR2 is YNNKEL (reference sequence). The CDR3 spans 12 residues. CDR3 coding DNA: TGTGCCAGCAGCCAAGACGTAGGCGCGCAGTTCTTC. Its protein product is CASSQDVGAQFF.

The rearrangement links TRBV11-2 to TRBJ2-5; no reliable D call. Germline V gives CDR1 SGHAT, CDR2 FQNNGV. The CDR3 runs to 13 residues. Trimming shortened V by 3 bases and J by 3 bases, and 8 bases separated the two germline ends. CDR3 sequence: CASSFWGEETQYF. CDR3 in DNA: TGTGCCAGCAGCTTTTGGGGTGAAGAGACCCAGTACTTC.